The clone carrying this T cell receptor beta chain was counted only a few times. Its antigen is not known. This sample's treatment: approximately 9-day PBMC culture with coronavirus spike peptide pools or control peptides (ViraFEST assay). Following expansion of antigen-specific T cells with peptide pools, ViraFEST then sequenced TCRs. V was cut by 5 bases and J by 2 bases, with 13 bases left in between. The CDR3 loop spans 15 amino acids. The germline V gene has CDR1 LNHDA and CDR2 SQIVND (reference sequence). The data stem from a study of vaccination and CD4 T cells after COVID-19. Study observations and caveats: Clonotypes reactive to SARS-CoV-2 had a median that went up from roughly 21 to 40, but not significantly.

Sequencing of the DNA from cultured CD4+ T cells was carried out with the Oncomine TCR Beta short-read assay. TCRdb fed the PCR reads into MiXCR, producing one record per CDR3 protein. This table holds about 20,000 distinct CDR3 sequences, 60% found once. The specimen comprised CD4+ T cells from blood, cultured in vitro, sampled after SARS-CoV-2 vaccination. This receptor was identified in a human donor who had recovered from COVID-19. The chain links TRBV19 to TRBJ1-5, with D possibly being TRBD1 (5 bases). CDR3 nucleotide sequence: TGTGCCAGTAGTGTGGCAGGGACCCGCAATCAGCCCCAGCATTTT. Translated: CASSVAGTRNQPQHF. The full variable domain, in which reference TRBV19 and TRBJ1-5 provide the parts outside the CDR3, is DGGITQSPKYLFRKEGQNVTLSCEQNLNHDAMYWYRQDPGQGLRLIYYSQIVNDFQKGDIAEGYSVSREKKESFPLTVTSAQKNPTAFYLCASSVAGTRNQPQHFGDGTRLSIL.